This TCR beta chain was sequenced for a study of T cell responses to AZD1222 COVID-19 vaccine (dated by TCRdb to the early 2020s). General notes on the study: TCR sequencing covered fewer than 250 trial participants: 207 given two doses of AZD1222 and 26 given two doses of MenACWY control vaccine. Enrollment into the trials was organized by age into subgroups of 18-55, 56-69 and 70-plus years, and those subgroups contained approximately 160, 26 and 62 TCR-sequenced participants, respectively. Here is what the overall study found, with its caveats: A significant rise in spike-specific TCR breadth and depth was observed after two AZD1222 doses relative to day 0 and relative to MenACWY recipients. Because no day 14 peak-response samples were available, the repertoires could be characterized only after the peak T cell response. Conclusions about previously exposed vaccinees are limited because only six or seven AZD1222 recipients were SARS-CoV-2 seropositive at baseline. Most participants were white British and females outnumbered males, and the authors suggested that clonal diversity may have been underestimated. The 56-69-year group was small, and its depth increase did not reach significance, likely because of low power. The vaccine-associated CD4 TCRs covered the entire spike protein, and the dominant responses fell in regions 160-218 and 743-854. Nearly half of unique spike-specific TCRs reportedly recognized epitopes outside regions mutated in the B.1.351 and B.1.1.7 variants.

Including cysteine and phenylalanine, the CDR3 has 15 amino acids. The only DNA kept is the CDR3, 45 bases in frame from the first base. Trimming leaves V shorter by 0 bases and J shorter by 3 bases, with the junction holding 2 bases beyond the gene matches. CDR1 and CDR2, looked up from the germline V gene, are SGDLS and YYNGEE. The CDR3 regions of human TCRbeta chains were analyzed by immunosequencing. The source study handled its data this way. TCRs in the repertoires were matched against a reference library of SARS-CoV-2-specific TCRs that had been generated with the MIRA antigen-specificity platform. Breadth was defined as the fraction of unique TCRs that were SARS-CoV-2-associated, and depth was defined as the fraction of total T cells that were SARS-CoV-2-associated. Each spike-specific TCR was assigned to its reactive spike region and to a CD4 or CD8 class using the MIRA data. Log10-transformed breadth and depth values were compared by one-way ANOVA with Sidak's multiple comparisons tests. As stored in TCRdb, this immuneACCESS dataset retains in-frame rearrangements with V and J assigned. A fraction of the clones does not appear; measured against another copy, unresolved V genes explain less than half of the discrepancy, and the remainder lacks a known reason. Clone size and the V and J calls come from that table; the DNA yielded D and trimming. The sample records roughly 110,000 clones, about 93% of which are singletons. The top ten clones comprise 6.2% of the sample.

Sample time point, as interpreted from the label and publication: about 28 days (+/-7) after the second vaccine dose. AZD1222 recipients whose second dose came at about 4 weeks and those whose second dose came at about 12 weeks were combined into one group, since spike-specific TCR depth and breadth did not differ between the two schedules. The vaccinee samples were drawn from two UK trials, COV001 and COV002, one of which was a single-blind randomized controlled phase 2/3 trial testing AZD1222 (ChAdOx1 nCoV-19) in healthy adults. For TCRbeta chain sequencing, PBMC samples were collected from trial participants at day 0 and at day 28 after the second dose. This clone was counted once. Its binding antigen is unknown. No much larger clone is present one base from it, and per-base qualities are unavailable.

The starting material was peripheral blood, obtained 28 days after the second AZD1222 dose. The sequence links TRBV9 to TRBJ2-2; TRBD2 matches 7 bases in the middle. This receptor was identified in an adult who received the AZD1222 COVID-19 vaccine. The sequenced DNA: TGTGCCAGCAGCGTAGCTAGCGGATACACCGGGGAGCTGTTTTTT. Translation gives CASSVASGYTGELFF.